The following is a T cell receptor beta chain sequence with its context. Its antigen is not identified. Germline V gives CDR1 SGHTA, CDR2 FQGNSA. This CDR3 spans 14 amino acids. UMIs were attached via template switching, each with a 6-nucleotide sample barcode. TCRdb reprocessed the 5' RACE reads; each CDR3 protein has one entry and no DNA is given. This sample carries over 110,000 distinct CDR3 sequences, with 2% to 3% going to the ten biggest clones. This specimen belongs to a study of monozygotic twins with inflammatory bowel disease. Study-level findings and limits: Twins with IBD had fewer clonotypes in common with others than healthy twins, particularly during disease activity. The co-twins with IBD showed lower TCRbeta diversity (inverse Simpson) than their healthy siblings.

Unsorted whole blood yielded the total RNA, with T cells left unselected. The rearrangement joins TRBV7-2 to TRBJ2-3; the TCRdb call, TRBD2, lacks DNA for checking. Sequencing was performed on blood. The TCR originated in a human donor with ulcerative colitis or Crohn's disease, or a healthy co-twin of an affected twin (not recorded which). The CDR3 is CASSYTSGTDTQYF.